These 26 T cell receptor beta chains were all obtained from the same sample, sequenced in a study of blood T cells in healthy people across ages. Together with a sample-barcoded 5' primer, a J-beta primer mix was included in a second PCR lasting 7 to 11 cycles. TCRdb reprocessed the 5' RACE reads with MiXCR, giving one entry per CDR3 protein. The sample gives about 1.4 million distinct CDR3 sequences, approximately 59% of which show up once; about 6.7% is in the top ten. Source material: blood. These receptors all stem from a man younger than 35 in good health.

The rearrangement links TRBV11-2 to TRBJ2-5; 7 nucleotides line up with TRBD2. CDR3 size: 17 residues. The trim removed 5 bases at V and 11 bases at J, leaving 23 bases unmatched. The germline CDR1 and CDR2 sequences are SGHAT and FQNNGV. Here the CDR3 reads CASSLRTAGASYNEQYF. In nucleotides, the CDR3 is TGTGCCAGCAGCCTAAGGACTGCGGGAGCCTCCTACAATGAGCAGTACTTC.

The chain uses TRBV18 and TRBJ2-3, with D maybe TRBD2 (5 bases). The V end was cut by 0 bases, the J end by 0 bases, with 10 bases between. The CDR3 runs 16 residues. Germline V gene lookup returns CDR1 KGHSH and CDR2 LQKENI. CDR3: CASSPPSGISTDTQYF. Written as DNA, the CDR3 is TGTGCCAGCTCACCACCGTCGGGGATAAGCACAGATACGCAGTATTTT.

The chain joins TRBV29-1 to TRBJ2-1, with 13 bases that match TRBD2. The CDR3 is made up of 14 amino acids. V shed 3 bases, J shed 9 bases, and the junction held 5 bases outside the gene matches. Germline CDR1 is SQVTM and CDR2 is ANQGSEA. Here the CDR3 reads CSVDGTSGKSEQFF. CDR3 coding DNA: TGCAGCGTTGATGGGACTAGCGGGAAGAGTGAGCAGTTCTTC.

The chain joins TRBV12-3 or TRBV12-4 to TRBJ1-5; 8 bases agree with TRBD1. V lost 8 bases, J lost 6 bases, and 9 bases stayed unmatched. The CDR3 is 14 residues long. Here the CDR3 reads CASGPGQGGQPQHF. As DNA, the CDR3 is TGTGCCAGCGGGCCAGGACAGGGAGGTCAGCCCCAGCATTTT.

A few counts support this clonotype. The chain couples TRBV20-1 to TRBJ2-1; 13 positions match TRBD2. The CDR3 sequence is 20 residues long. CDR1 DFQATT and CDR2 SNEGSKA come from the germline V gene (reference sequence). Trimming removed 4 bases from V and 4 bases from J; junction bases left unmatched: 19. In DNA, the CDR3 is TGCAGTGCTACTCCTACCGGACTAGCGGGAGCCTTCTCACTGTACAATGAGCAGTTCTTC. Protein: CSATPTGLAGAFSLYNEQFF.

This chain joins TRBV7-9 and TRBJ2-7; D is uncertain. The CDR3 totals 13 residues. Trimming shortened V by 5 bases and J by 3 bases, and 11 bases separated the two germline ends. CDR1 is SEHNR and CDR2 is FQNEAQ in the germline V gene (reference sequence). CDR3 nucleotides: TGTGCCAGCAGCCTTTATGAGGACTACGAGCAGTACTTC. Protein: CASSLYEDYEQYF.

This rearrangement joins TRBV20-1 to TRBJ2-3; the match to TRBD2 covers 8 bases. Germline V gene sequence: CDR1 DFQATT, CDR2 SNEGSKA (reference sequence). Losses at the gene ends were 3 bases for V and 5 bases for J; bases not matched to a gene: 13. This CDR3 is built from 16 residues. The CDR3 is CSASWAGTAGVDTQYF. The CDR3 DNA reads TGCAGTGCTAGTTGGGCCGGAACAGCGGGGGTAGATACGCAGTATTTT.

The chain recombines TRBV7-9 with TRBJ2-6; 14 positions match TRBD2. V lost 4 bases, J lost 0 bases, and 8 bases stayed unmatched. This CDR3 has 20 residues. CDR1 is SEHNR and CDR2 is FQNEAQ in the germline V gene (reference sequence). The DNA of the CDR3 is TGTGCCAGCAGCTCAAGGACTAGCGGGAGGAGCCTCTCTGGGGCCAACGTCCTGACTTTC. Protein sequence: CASSSRTSGRSLSGANVLTF.

The chain couples TRBV12-3 or TRBV12-4 to TRBJ2-3, with 10 bases matching TRBD2. V trimming: 5 bases; J trimming: 0 bases; junction bases outside the gene matches: 5. CDR3 length: 16 residues. CDR3 residues: CASSHSGRPSTDTQYF. The CDR3 DNA follows: TGTGCCAGCAGTCATAGCGGGAGGCCTAGCACAGATACGCAGTATTTT.

This clonotype came up once. The V and J genes are TRBV4-1 and TRBJ2-1; unclear D gene. The length of the CDR3 is 14 residues. V lost 2 bases and J lost 9, with 14 bases in between. From germline, CDR1 is MGHRA and CDR2 YSYEKL. This chain's CDR3 is CASSQSRAGSEQFF. Here the CDR3 DNA reads TGCGCCAGCAGCCAATCGCGAGCCGGTAGTGAGCAGTTCTTC.

This clonotype came up a few times. The gene calls are TRBV11-1 and TRBJ2-3, with 9 positions matching TRBD1. Germline assignment: CDR1 SGHAT and CDR2 FQDESV (reference sequence). CDR3 length: 15 residues. V lost 5 bases and J lost 0; bases outside the gene matches: 3. CDR3 sequence reads: CASSTDRGSTDTQYF. CDR3 nucleotide sequence: TGTGCCAGCAGCACTGACAGGGGGAGCACAGATACGCAGTATTTT.

This chain links TRBV7-2 with TRBJ1-1, with a tentative D call TRBD1 (6 bases). This CDR3 comprises 15 residues. From germline, CDR1 is SGHTA and CDR2 FQGNSA. Trimming removed 7 bases at V and 1 base at J, with 16 bases between. The CDR3 protein is CASTKSDRPNTEAFF. DNA for the CDR3: TGTGCCAGCACCAAAAGCGACAGGCCGAACACTGAAGCTTTCTTT.

J is TRBJ2-1 and V is TRBV12-3 or TRBV12-4, with D perhaps matching TRBD2 (6 bases). V lost 7 bases, J lost 5 bases, and 15 bases lay in between. The CDR3 spans 14 residues. The CDR3 sequence: CASTTPGLDNEQFF. In DNA form, the CDR3 reads TGTGCCAGCACCACGCCGGGACTCGACAATGAGCAGTTCTTC.

This clonotype was seen a handful of times. The chain recombines TRBV10-3 with TRBJ1-1; 11 bases line up with TRBD1. From germline, CDR1 is ENHRY and CDR2 SYGVKD. Trimming removed 5 bases from V and 11 bases from J; junction bases left unmatched: 10. The CDR3 length is 14 residues. The CDR3 sequence: CAISPGTGGGDAFF. The CDR3 DNA is TGTGCCATCAGTCCCGGGACAGGGGGGGGCGACGCTTTCTTT.

This clonotype was detected only a few times. The genes are TRBV5-8 and TRBJ1-2, with unresolved D. The CDR3 extends over 13 amino acids. V lost 4 bases, J lost 5 bases, and 12 bases lay in between. Per germline, CDR1 SGHTS and CDR2 YDEGEE. The CDR3 sequence is CASSHPGLYGYTF. In nucleotides, the CDR3 is TGTGCCAGCAGCCACCCGGGTTTGTATGGCTACACCTTC.

Only a few counts were recorded for this clonotype. The chain uses TRBV10-2 and TRBJ1-4; D is unresolved. From germline, CDR1 is WSHSY and CDR2 SAAADI. The CDR3 loop spans 13 amino acids. V shed 4 bases and J shed 5 bases, with 8 bases lying between them. The DNA of the CDR3 is TGCGCCAGCAGTGCCCGGGTGAATGAAAAACTGTTTTTT. It specifies CASSARVNEKLFF.

The gene calls are TRBV3-1 and TRBJ2-7; a weak D match, TRBD1 (6 bases). Germline V lookup: CDR1 LGHDT, CDR2 YNNKEL (reference sequence). V was clipped by 3 bases and J by 7 bases, with 25 bases between them. The CDR3 runs to 17 residues. This CDR3 is CASSQAPGDPLGFEQYF. The CDR3 coding sequence is TGTGCCAGCAGCCAGGCCCCAGGGGACCCATTGGGGTTTGAGCAGTACTTC.

V gene TRBV7-2 combines with J gene TRBJ2-4, with D uncertain. The V gene's germline CDR1 is SGHTA and CDR2 FQGNSA. The CDR3 sequence is 13 residues long. V was pared by 5 bases and J by 7 bases, with 12 bases between. The CDR3 loop reads CASSILSSNIQYF. In DNA, the CDR3 is TGTGCCAGCAGCATACTATCGTCGAACATTCAGTACTTC.

This clonotype has just one count. The V call is TRBV7-8, the J call TRBJ1-2, with 11 positions matching TRBD1. The CDR3 length is 14 residues. Per germline, CDR1 SGHVS and CDR2 FQNEAQ. V shed 5 bases, J shed 9 bases, and the junction held 8 bases outside the gene matches. CDR3 coding DNA: TGTGCCAGCAGCCTCGTAGGACAGGGGGCCAGCTACACCTTC. Residues: CASSLVGQGASYTF. The whole variable domain, filled in from reference TRBV7-8 and TRBJ1-2, reads GAGVSQSPRYKVAKRGQDVALRCDPISGHVSLFWYQQALGQGPEFLTYFQNEAQLDKSGLPSDRFFAERPEGSVSTLKIQRTQQEDSAVYLCASSLVGQGASYTFGSGTRLTVV.

DNA for the CDR3: TGCGCCAGCAGCCCACTAACCCAAAAGACAGGCGAGCAGTACTTC. Its protein is CASSPLTQKTGEQYF. The chain recombines TRBV5-1 with TRBJ2-5, with TRBD1 as a possible D gene (6 bases). The J call could be wrong; TRBJ2-7 is a better fit for the DNA end. The CDR3 is 15 residues long. Germline V gives CDR1 SGHRS, CDR2 YFSETQ.

This clonotype has more than one count but fewer than ten. The gene calls are TRBV20-1 and TRBJ1-1, with 9 bases identical to TRBD1. The CDR3 contains 13 residues. Germline CDR1 is DFQATT and CDR2 is SNEGSKA (reference sequence). The J segment lost 7 bases and the V segment lost 4 bases, leaving 7 bases of the junction unmatched. Here the CDR3 reads CSATGDRGYEAFF. In DNA form, the CDR3 reads TGCAGTGCTACGGGCGACAGGGGGTATGAAGCTTTCTTT.

The chain joins TRBV13 to TRBJ2-4; weak D call: TRBD2 (6 bases). The CDR3 runs 15 residues. V dropped 1 base and J dropped 1 base, with 8 bases sitting between them. Germline-derived CDR1 and CDR2 are PRHDT and FYEKMQ (reference sequence). DNA of the CDR3: TGTGCCAGCAGCTTAGCGGGAGAGGCCAAAAACATTCAGTACTTC. This translates into CASSLAGEAKNIQYF.

The chain recombines TRBV27 with TRBJ2-1; no clear D. V lost 4 bases, J lost 1 base, and 8 bases lay in between. Germline CDR1 is MNHEY and CDR2 is SMNVEV (reference sequence). CDR3 length: 14 amino acids. CDR3 DNA: TGTGCCAGCAGTTGGGGTTTGTCCTACAATGAGCAGTTCTTC. Translated: CASSWGLSYNEQFF.

This clonotype was seen more than once but under ten times. The rearrangement joins TRBV9 to TRBJ2-7; 7 nucleotides agree with TRBD1. Germline CDR1 and CDR2: SGDLS and YYNGEE. V lost 3 bases to trimming and J lost 1 base; unmatched junction nucleotides: 7. This CDR3 spans 15 amino acids. The CDR3 loop reads CASSDHRGISYEQYF. CDR3 nucleotides: TGTGCCAGCAGCGACCACAGGGGCATTTCCTACGAGCAGTACTTC.

V usage is TRBV5-1 and J usage is TRBJ2-6; the D gene could be TRBD1 or TRBD2 (6 bases each). The ends were cut back, 2 bases at V and 4 bases at J, with 16 bases in the middle. Germline V CDR1 and CDR2: SGHRS, YFSETQ. The CDR3 loop spans 17 amino acids. The CDR3 region has the DNA TGCGCCAGCAGCTTCGGGGGCGGCAGCGGCGGGGCCAACGTCCTGACTTTC. Translation: CASSFGGGSGGANVLTF.

This chain links TRBV20-1 with TRBJ2-7; D is unclear. The CDR3 is made up of 12 amino acids. Between the trimmed V and J ends, which lost 3 bases and 7 bases, there was a span of 13 bases. In germline, CDR1 is DFQATT, CDR2 SNEGSKA (reference sequence). The CDR3 reads CSARVPHNEQYF. The CDR3 nucleotides are TGCAGTGCTAGGGTACCCCACAATGAGCAGTACTTC.